The 23 T cell receptor beta chains below all came from one sample that was sequenced in a study of cytomegalovirus exposure and HLA in healthy donors. Researchers ran the PCR with 60 Vbeta and 13 Jbeta primers. The data were produced by immunoSEQ multiplex PCR, yet TCRdb's version contains in-frame clones alone and is incomplete. The sample records 75,000 to 100,000 clones, approximately 69% being singletons. Sequencing input: PBMCs. The receptor set was obtained from a female donor in good health and CMV-seronegative.

This sequence joins TRBV5-4 and TRBJ2-7, with a tentative D call TRBD2 (5 bases). There are 15 residues in the CDR3. CDR1 is SGHNT and CDR2 is YYREEE in the germline V gene (reference sequence). Trimming shortened V by 0 bases and J by 9 bases, and 19 bases separated the two germline ends. The CDR3 nucleotides are TGTGCCAGCAGCTTGGGTCGGGCTAGCAAAAGGGTGCAGTACTTC. This encodes CASSLGRASKRVQYF.

V and J are TRBV19 and TRBJ1-2; 8 nucleotides align to TRBD1. V lost 7 bases and J lost 2; bases outside the gene matches: 6. The germline V gene encodes CDR1 LNHDA and CDR2 SQIVND (reference sequence). The CDR3 sequence is 14 residues long. CDR3 amino acids: CASNTGGLNYGYTF. The CDR3 DNA reads TGTGCCAGTAATACAGGGGGGCTAAACTATGGCTACACCTTC.

The V and J genes are TRBV30 and TRBJ1-1, with D unclear. The CDR3 has 12 amino acids. Germline V gives CDR1 GTSNPN, CDR2 SVGIG (reference sequence). Trimming took 4 bases from V and 3 from J, leaving 9 bases between them. CDR3 DNA sequence: TGTGCCTGGATTGGGAGCGACACTGAAGCTTTCTTT. It translates to CAWIGSDTEAFF.

The genes are TRBV7-2 and TRBJ2-7, with 9 bases that match TRBD2. The CDR3 runs 15 residues. The V and J ends lost 6 bases and 6 bases, in that order; junction bases with no gene match: 12. Germline V gene sequence: CDR1 SGHTA, CDR2 FQGNSA. For the CDR3, the DNA is TGTGCCAGCAGTCCATTTGCGGGGGGGCAAATCGAGCAGTACTTC. Its protein is CASSPFAGGQIEQYF.

The count of this clone is one. The same CDR3 also results from other DNA sequences found in this sample. The chain has TRBV30 and TRBJ1-2; TRBD1 agrees at 8 bases. CDR3 size: 14 residues. Germline values: CDR1 GTSNPN, CDR2 SVGIG (reference sequence). V was pared by 1 base and J by 0 bases, with 1 base of the junction left unmatched. The CDR3 nucleotides read TGTGCCTGGAGTGGGGGACAGGCTAACTATGGCTACACCTTC. Protein: CAWSGGQANYGYTF.

The rearrangement links TRBV6-1 to TRBJ2-3, with 11 bases lining up with TRBD2. This CDR3 is built from 15 residues. The trim removed 7 bases at V and 4 bases at J, leaving 7 bases unmatched. Germline lookup yields CDR1 MNHNS and CDR2 SASEGT. The CDR3, as DNA: TGTGCCAGCACAGTAGCGGGAGGGGGGGCAGATACGCAGTATTTT. This encodes CASTVAGGGADTQYF.

This rearrangement joins TRBV7-6 to TRBJ2-7, with D possibly matching TRBD2 (5 bases). The CDR3 is 17 amino acids. V lost 6 bases to trimming and J lost 6 bases, with 27 bases between them. Germline assignment: CDR1 SGHVS and CDR2 FNYEAQ. CDR3 DNA sequence: TGTGCCAGCAGTAGTAGTACTGGTGGGGAGTTGTATGTCGAGCAGTACTTC. Translating it yields CASSSSTGGELYVEQYF.

The genes are TRBV18 and TRBJ1-1; D is unclear. The CDR3 has 14 residues. CDR1 KGHSH and CDR2 LQKENI come from the germline V gene. Trimming stripped 3 bases from V and 1 base from J, with 9 bases between. CDR3 region: CASSPIAENTEAFF. CDR3 bases: TGTGCCAGCTCACCGATAGCGGAGAACACTGAAGCTTTCTTT.

The chain joins TRBV6-7 to TRBJ2-2, with 11 bases identical to TRBD2. TRBV6-7 is an ORF, and what it does is uncertain. The CDR3 spans 16 residues. After removal of 4 bases from V and 4 bases from J, the junction contained 5 bases not matched to a gene. CDR3 coding DNA: TGTGCCAGCAGTTCAATAGCGGGAGGGCGCACCGGGGAGCTGTTTTTT. This translates into CASSSIAGGRTGELFF.

The gene calls are TRBV6-1 and TRBJ2-7, with a possible D match to TRBD1 (6 bases). Per germline, CDR1 MNHNS and CDR2 SASEGT. V dropped 6 bases and J dropped 1 base, with 16 bases sitting between them. The CDR3 consists of 15 residues. CDR3 bases: TGTGCCAGCAGCGCCGGACAGATGGTTTCCTACGAGCAGTACTTC. Its protein is CASSAGQMVSYEQYF.

This rearrangement joins TRBV30 to TRBJ2-5; 8 bases are a match to TRBD2. Germline V gives CDR1 GTSNPN, CDR2 SVGIG (reference sequence). The CDR3 is 12 amino acids. Trimming at V came to 4 bases and at J to 5 bases, leaving 3 bases not matched to a gene. DNA of the CDR3: TGTGCCTGGAAAAGCGGGAGTGAGACCCAGTACTTC. Translating gives CAWKSGSETQYF.

This clone was seen a handful of times. This chain uses TRBV27 with TRBJ1-6, with 11 bases identical to TRBD1. V gave up 4 bases and J gave up 10 bases; unmatched junction bases: 3. This CDR3 is 14 amino acids long. Germline V CDR1 and CDR2: MNHEY, SMNVEV (reference sequence). The CDR3: CASSWGQGVSPLHF. The CDR3 coding sequence is TGTGCCAGCAGTTGGGGACAGGGGGTCTCACCCCTCCACTTT.

This chain uses TRBV7-2 with TRBJ2-1; 7 positions match TRBD2. This CDR3 spans 15 amino acids. The V gene's germline CDR1 is SGHTA and CDR2 FQGNSA. Germline trimming cut 2 bases from V and 5 bases from J; bases unmatched to any gene: 6. CDR3 sequence: CASSLYGGVNNEQFF. As DNA, the CDR3 is TGTGCCAGCAGCTTATATGGGGGGGTAAACAATGAGCAGTTCTTC.

This chain connects TRBV19 to TRBJ1-2; TRBD1 might be the D (6 bases). There are 13 residues in the CDR3. The V gene lost 6 bases and the J gene lost 5 bases, with 13 bases spanning the gap. CDR1 and CDR2 (germline): LNHDA, SQIVND (reference sequence). DNA for the CDR3: TGTGCCAGTAGCACAGGGAGTGGTTATGGCTACACCTTC. Translation: CASSTGSGYGYTF.

The rearrangement uses TRBV6-5 and TRBJ2-6, with 7 positions matching TRBD1. Germline CDR1 MNHEY, CDR2 SVGAGI. There are 16 residues in the CDR3. V lost 2 bases to trimming and J lost 1 base; unmatched junction nucleotides: 2. CDR3 residues: CASSYGDSSGANVLTF. CDR3 bases: TGTGCCAGCAGTTACGGGGACAGTTCTGGGGCCAACGTCCTGACTTTC.

The chain couples TRBV15 to TRBJ2-5, with 8 bases matching TRBD2. The J call may not be correct, given that the DNA end is closer to TRBJ2-7. The CDR3 runs 17 residues. Germline V gene lookup returns CDR1 LNHNV and CDR2 YYDKDF (reference sequence). CDR3 protein: CATSSKAGTRTNYEQYF. DNA for the CDR3: TGTGCCACCAGCAGCAAAGCCGGGACTAGGACAAACTACGAGCAGTACTTC.

The chain couples TRBV20-1 to TRBJ2-7, with D unclear. The germline V and J ends were trimmed by 6 bases and 3 bases, with 6 bases remaining between them. The CDR3 is 10 residues long. Germline V gene lookup returns CDR1 DFQATT and CDR2 SNEGSKA (reference sequence). Here the CDR3 reads CSAALYEQYF. The CDR3 nucleotides read TGCAGTGCAGCCCTCTACGAGCAGTACTTC.

This clone was seen a handful of times. The J gene is TRBJ1-1, the V gene TRBV13; a possible D gene is TRBD1 (6 bases). V shed 5 bases and J shed 1 base, with 14 bases lying between them. This CDR3 spans 15 amino acids. Germline CDR1 and CDR2: PRHDT and FYEKMQ (reference sequence). CDR3 region: CASSDPGHTNTEAFF. DNA of the CDR3: TGTGCCAGCAGCGACCCGGGACACACGAACACTGAAGCTTTCTTT.

This clone was seen a handful of times. Other DNA sequences of this sample code for an identical CDR3. The chain has TRBV30 and TRBJ1-5, with D maybe TRBD1 (5 bases). This CDR3 comprises 13 residues. Trimming cost V 0 bases and J 4 bases, with 7 bases left between them. The germline V gene has CDR1 GTSNPN and CDR2 SVGIG (reference sequence). The CDR3 reads CAWSVRGNQPQHF. The CDR3 DNA sequence: TGTGCCTGGAGTGTACGGGGGAATCAGCCCCAGCATTTT.

This clone was observed a few times. The chain combines TRBV6-5 with TRBJ1-2, with 7 bases aligning to TRBD1. Trimming cost V 2 bases and J 3 bases; bases outside gene matches: 0. Per germline, CDR1 MNHEY and CDR2 SVGAGI. This CDR3 is 13 amino acids long. CDR3 DNA: TGTGCCAGCAGTTACGACAGGGACTATGGCTACACCTTC. It specifies CASSYDRDYGYTF.

V usage is TRBV7-2 and J usage is TRBJ2-1; 13 bases align to TRBD2. Germline CDR1 and CDR2: SGHTA and FQGNSA. The CDR3 is made up of 15 amino acids. The V gene end was trimmed by 3 bases and the J gene end by 8 bases; junction bases not matched to a gene: 4. This CDR3 reads CASSLMTSGGYEQFF. The CDR3 DNA follows: TGTGCCAGCAGCTTGATGACTAGCGGGGGGTATGAGCAGTTCTTC. The whole variable domain, remainder taken from reference TRBV7-2 and TRBJ2-1, is GAGVSQSPSNKVTEKGKDVELRCDPISGHTALYWYRQSLGQGLEFLIYFQGNSAPDKSGLPSDRFSAERTGGSVSTLTIQRTQQEDSAVYLCASSLMTSGGYEQFFGPGTRLTVL.

The chain joins TRBV28 to TRBJ1-2, with TRBD1 identical over 8 bases. CDR1 and CDR2 (germline): MDHEN, SYDVKM. Trimming took 7 bases from V and 4 from J; bases not matched to a gene: 14. The CDR3 is 16 residues long. In DNA, the CDR3 is TGTGCCAGCACCCGGGGCAGGGGGCAGGGGGCCTATGGCTACACCTTC. This gives the protein CASTRGRGQGAYGYTF.

The rearrangement joins TRBV11-3 to TRBJ1-1; possible D gene TRBD1, 5 bases. Trimming left V 5 bases short and J 1 base short, with 17 bases between. Germline V gives CDR1 SGHNT, CDR2 YENEEA. The CDR3 is 16 amino acids. CDR3 residues: CASSGRADSGNTEAFF. In DNA, the CDR3 is TGTGCCAGCAGCGGCAGGGCGGATTCAGGGAACACTGAAGCTTTCTTT.